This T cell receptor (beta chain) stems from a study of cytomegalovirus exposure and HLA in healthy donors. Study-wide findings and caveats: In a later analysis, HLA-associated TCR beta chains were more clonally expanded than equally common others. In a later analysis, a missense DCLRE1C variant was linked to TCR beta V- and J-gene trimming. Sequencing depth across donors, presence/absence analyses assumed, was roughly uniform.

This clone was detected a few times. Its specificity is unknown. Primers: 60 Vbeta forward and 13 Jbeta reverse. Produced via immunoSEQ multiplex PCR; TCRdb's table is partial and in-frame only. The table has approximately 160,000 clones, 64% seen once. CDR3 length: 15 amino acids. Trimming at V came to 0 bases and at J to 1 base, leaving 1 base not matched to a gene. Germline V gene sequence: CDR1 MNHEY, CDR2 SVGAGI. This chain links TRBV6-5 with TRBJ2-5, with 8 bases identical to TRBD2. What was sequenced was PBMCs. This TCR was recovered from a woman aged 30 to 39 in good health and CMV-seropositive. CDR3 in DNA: TGTGCCAGCAGTTACTCAACTAGCGGCCAAGAGACCCAGTACTTC. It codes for CASSYSTSGQETQYF.